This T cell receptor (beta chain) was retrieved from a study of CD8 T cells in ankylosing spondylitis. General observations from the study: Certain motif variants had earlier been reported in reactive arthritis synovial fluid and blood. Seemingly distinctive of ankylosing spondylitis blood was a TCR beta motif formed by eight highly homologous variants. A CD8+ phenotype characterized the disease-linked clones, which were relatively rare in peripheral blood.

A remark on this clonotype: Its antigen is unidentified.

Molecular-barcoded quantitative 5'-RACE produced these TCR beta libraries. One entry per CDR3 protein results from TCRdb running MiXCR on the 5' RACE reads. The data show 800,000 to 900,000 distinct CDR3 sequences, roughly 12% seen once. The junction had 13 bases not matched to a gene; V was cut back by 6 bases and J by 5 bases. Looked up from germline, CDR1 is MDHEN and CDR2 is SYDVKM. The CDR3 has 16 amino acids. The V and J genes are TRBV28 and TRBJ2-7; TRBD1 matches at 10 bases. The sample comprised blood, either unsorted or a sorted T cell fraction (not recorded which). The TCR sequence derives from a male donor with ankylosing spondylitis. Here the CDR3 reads CASSRDRGMGEHEQYF. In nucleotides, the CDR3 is TGTGCCAGCAGCCGGGACAGGGGCATGGGGGAACACGAGCAGTACTTC. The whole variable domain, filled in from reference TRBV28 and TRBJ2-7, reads DVKVTQSSRYLVKRTGEKVFLECVQDMDHENMFWYRQDPGLGLRLIYFSYDVKMKEKGDIPEGYSVSREKKERFSLILESASTNQTSMYLCASSRDRGMGEHEQYFGPGTRLTVT.